The T cell receptor (beta chain) described here comes from a study of PD-L1 blockade in urothelial cancer (dated by TCRdb to about 2017). Broadly, across the study: All patients started therapy in about 2014 and received atezolizumab 1,200 mg intravenously every 3 weeks. About 90% of the roughly 29 patients were males with bladder-origin urothelial cancer, and about 65% of the 29 reported a prior smoking history. An ECOG performance status of 0 or 1 was recorded for the patients, and 0 to 3 prior chemotherapy regimens had been received by the patients. Blood samples were analyzed 3 weeks after the start of treatment (second dose) and 6 weeks after the start of treatment. Blood samples gave median yields of around 150,000 T cells and 83,000 or so unique TCRs, along with a median clonality of 0.080. The study was an exploratory multi-omic analysis of somatic, immune and clinical correlates of response to PD-L1 blockade with atezolizumab in urothelial cancer. TCR sequencing covered pretreatment tumor samples and matched, serially collected peripheral blood taken before and after atezolizumab treatment. Durable clinical benefit was defined as a progression-free survival longer than 6 months, and TCR features were additionally tested against progression-free survival and overall survival. In the same patients, pretreatment tumors underwent whole exome sequencing and RNA sequencing in addition to TCR sequencing. Durable clinical benefit was achieved by nine patients and was not achieved by 20 patients. Under 30 patients had pretreatment blood TCR-seq, roughly 25 had at least one posttreatment blood collection, and roughly 25 had tumor TCR-seq.

Summary of the overall study and its limitations: Improved progression-free and overall survival was found to be associated with pretreatment peripheral blood TCR clonality below the median. Because of the small sample size (n ≈ 31) and the many exploratory analyses performed, the results are intended to be regarded as hypothesis-generating. At 3 weeks after the start of treatment, tumor-associated TCR clones in peripheral blood had expanded more in patients with durable benefit (n of about 20, p = 0.022).

V lost 3 bases and J lost 6 bases, and the count of bases not matched to a germline gene is 9. The germline V gene sets CDR1 to SGHVS and CDR2 to FNYEAQ. From the cysteine through the phenylalanine, the CDR3 covers 16 amino acids. The only DNA kept is the CDR3, 48 bases in frame from the first base. Synthetic TCR analog templates were spiked into each PCR to estimate absolute template abundance from read counts. Using the immunoSEQ assay, TCRbeta CDR3 regions were amplified from genomic DNA with bias-controlled V and J gene primers. Sequencing of rearranged TCRbeta segments was performed at approximately 20X coverage. Per the original workflow: Sequencing errors were corrected by clustering and CDR3s were annotated against IMGT to assign V, D and J genes. Downstream analyses used only productive TCRbeta rearrangements and left out out-of-frame or stop-codon sequences. Clonality was computed as one minus Shannon entropy normalized by the log of the number of unique productive sequences. Fisher's exact test with Benjamini-Hochberg correction, at a threshold of adjusted p below 0.01, was used to find clones that differed between time points or between blood and tumor. This immuneACCESS table, as held by TCRdb, lists in-frame sequences with V and J called but not all clones. Of the missing ones, under half trace to an unresolved V gene in checked studies; the others have no known cause. That table supplies the V and J calls and clone size; D and trimming were determined from the DNA. The sample table contains about 42,000 clones; only one count was recorded for approximately 80% of them. The ten largest make up 2.7% of the sample.

The cohort included 25 to 30 patients with locally advanced or metastatic urothelial carcinoma who were treated at Memorial Sloan Kettering on a trial protocol. Peripheral blood mononuclear cells were collected pretreatment and during treatment, with between 1 and 8 total time points per patient. The Qiagen DNeasy Blood extraction kit was used to purify genomic DNA from total PBMCs and from tumor samples. PBMCs were collected pretreatment and during treatment, and were isolated and stored as previously described. This clone showed up just once. The antigen this receptor binds is unknown. No clone much larger than this one lies a single base away; base qualities are absent.

This receptor was taken from a man in his sixties or seventies with urothelial cancer. The source material was PBMCs, sampled around atezolizumab (anti-PD-L1) treatment. Recombination connected TRBV7-6 to TRBJ2-1, with 9 central nucleotides matching TRBD2. The DNA is as follows: TGTGCCAGCAGCTTTAACGGAGGGACTAGCAGCAATGAGCAGTTCTTC. This sequence encodes CASSFNGGTSSNEQFF.